The TCR beta chain described here comes from a study of blood T cells in healthy people across ages. Across the whole study: Using template switching, researchers captured about one barcoded beta molecule for each two T cells.

PCR was performed a second time for roughly 7 to 11 cycles using a sample-barcoded 5' primer and a J-beta primer mix. One entry per CDR3 protein results from TCRdb running MiXCR on the 5' RACE reads. The data contain about 800,000 distinct CDR3 sequences, around 25% of them singletons. This CDR3 has 14 residues. CDR1 is LNHNV and CDR2 is YYDKDF in the germline V gene (reference sequence). This sample also appeared in a second study, on T cells of mothers and their children.

The rearrangement joins TRBV15 to TRBJ2-5, with 12 positions matching TRBD2. The DNA end lines up better with TRBJ2-7; the J call may be wrong. What was sequenced was blood. The source of this sequence is a boy between 10 and 17 years old in good health. DNA of the CDR3: TGTGCCACCAGTCGGACTAGCGGGAACTACGAGCAGTACTTC. Amino acid sequence: CATSRTSGNYEQYF.